The 30 T cell receptor beta chains below all came from one sample that was sequenced in a study of blood T cell repertoires in COVID-19. Only in-frame clones appear in the TCRdb table, and some are missing; sequencing was by immunoSEQ multiplex PCR. Of a few hundred thousand clones in the sample, roughly 88% were seen once. The specimen sequenced was peripheral blood. All receptors come from a woman in her 30s with COVID-19, enrolled during active disease.

This chain connects TRBV29-1 to TRBJ2-7, with 9 bases matching TRBD2. The CDR3 covers 13 residues. The junction had 3 bases not matched to a gene; V was cut back by 6 bases and J by 0 bases. Germline V gene sequence: CDR1 SQVTM, CDR2 ANQGSEA. In DNA, the CDR3 is TGCAGCGTCGCTAGCGGGGTCTCCTACGAGCAGTACTTC. It encodes CSVASGVSYEQYF.

V usage is TRBV4-1 and J usage is TRBJ2-1, with 10 bases fitting TRBD2. Per germline, CDR1 MGHRA and CDR2 YSYEKL. The CDR3 extends over 16 amino acids. V trimming: 4 bases; J trimming: 6 bases; junction bases outside the gene matches: 9. CDR3 in amino acids: CASSPTGLALSNEQFF. The CDR3 DNA follows: TGCGCCAGCAGCCCTACGGGACTAGCGTTATCCAATGAGCAGTTCTTC.

The rearrangement uses TRBV19 and TRBJ1-3, with 11 nucleotides matching TRBD1. With 3 bases clipped from V and 1 base from J, the junction kept 5 bases outside the gene matches. CDR1 and CDR2 from the germline V gene are LNHDA and SQIVND (reference sequence). This CDR3 has 17 residues. CDR3 residues: CASSILGQGVSGNTIYF. The DNA for the CDR3 is TGTGCCAGTAGTATCCTGGGACAGGGGGTTTCTGGAAACACCATATATTTT.

The chain recombines TRBV5-8 with TRBJ2-7, with D uncertain. Germline V lookup: CDR1 SGHTS, CDR2 YDEGEE. The CDR3 covers 14 residues. The V gene lost 0 bases and the J gene lost 3 bases, with 10 bases spanning the gap. CDR3 residues: CASSLDSSYYEQYF. The CDR3 DNA reads TGTGCCAGCAGCTTGGACAGCAGCTACTACGAGCAGTACTTC.

The chain combines TRBV7-6 with TRBJ2-1, with 12 bases that match TRBD2. From germline, CDR1 is SGHVS and CDR2 FNYEAQ. The V and J ends lost 5 bases and 2 bases, in that order; junction bases with no gene match: 7. The CDR3 totals 17 residues. This CDR3 reads CASSGLAGGGPYNEQFF. CDR3 sequence (DNA): TGTGCCAGCAGCGGGCTAGCGGGAGGGGGCCCCTACAATGAGCAGTTCTTC. Full variable domain (remainder filled in from reference TRBV7-6 and TRBJ2-1): GAGVSQSPRYKVTKRGQDVALRCDPISGHVSLYWYRQALGQGPEFLTYFNYEAQQDKSGLPNDRFSAERPEGSISTLTIQRTEQRDSAMYRCASSGLAGGGPYNEQFFGPGTRLTVL.

The chain uses TRBV5-4 and TRBJ2-7; 12 nucleotides agree with TRBD2. Germline V gene data show CDR1 as SGHNT and CDR2 as YYREEE (reference sequence). The J segment lost 4 bases and the V segment lost 4 bases, leaving 3 bases of the junction unmatched. The CDR3 is 14 amino acids. For the CDR3, the DNA is TGTGCCAGCAGCGAAGGACTAGCGGGATACGAGCAGTACTTC. Protein product: CASSEGLAGYEQYF.

V and J are TRBV14 and TRBJ1-2; TRBD1 agrees at 8 bases. This CDR3 contains 14 residues. The germline V gene has CDR1 SGHDN and CDR2 FVKESK. After removal of 4 bases from V and 3 bases from J, the junction contained 4 bases not matched to a gene. The CDR3 DNA reads TGTGCCAGCAGCCCCCGACAGGGGTACTATGGCTACACCTTC. Encoded protein: CASSPRQGYYGYTF.

The chain employs TRBV5-8 and TRBJ1-2; D not certain. There are 16 residues in the CDR3. Trimming left V 3 bases short and J 5 bases short, with 20 bases between. Germline-derived CDR1 and CDR2 are SGHTS and YDEGEE. CDR3 protein: CASSSALAFSGYGYTF. DNA for the CDR3: TGTGCCAGCAGCTCCGCCTTGGCGTTTTCGGGATATGGCTACACCTTC.

The rearrangement joins TRBV5-1 to TRBJ2-2, with 9 bases lining up with TRBD1. Germline V gene lookup returns CDR1 SGHRS and CDR2 YFSETQ. J lost 4 bases, V lost 2 bases, and 6 bases had no gene match. CDR3 length: 16 amino acids. CDR3 nucleotides: TGCGCCAGCAGCTTTATATCGACAGGGGGCACCGGGGAGCTGTTTTTT. It is translated as CASSFISTGGTGELFF. Together with reference TRBV5-1 and TRBJ2-2, the CDR3 gives the full variable domain: KAGVTQTPRYLIKTRGQQVTLSCSPISGHRSVSWYQQTPGQGLQFLFEYFSETQRNKGNFPGRFSGRQFSNSRSEMNVSTLELGDSALYLCASSFISTGGTGELFFGEGSRLTVL.

This rearrangement joins TRBV12-3 or TRBV12-4 to TRBJ2-2; unclear D gene. The V end lost 3 bases, the J end lost 5 bases, and 4 bases lay between the germline ends. The CDR3 runs to 12 residues. The CDR3 sequence is CASSLQTGELFF. DNA for the CDR3: TGTGCCAGCAGTTTGCAGACCGGGGAGCTGTTTTTT.

The chain joins TRBV28 to TRBJ1-5, with D uncertain. CDR3 length: 11 amino acids. CDR1 is MDHEN and CDR2 is SYDVKM in the germline V gene. V shed 5 bases and J shed 9 bases, with 8 bases lying between them. The CDR3 spells CASSGIRPQHF. The CDR3 nucleotides are TGTGCCAGCAGTGGCATTCGGCCCCAGCATTTT.

This clone showed up just a few times. V and J are TRBV23-1 and TRBJ1-1, with 7 bases matching TRBD1. TRBV23-1 is reported as an ORF; its role is uncertain. The CDR3 length is 19 residues. J lost 5 bases, V lost 7 bases, and 25 bases had no gene match. CDR3 loop: CASKGARPQPTLGYTEAFF. DNA for the CDR3: TGCGCCAGCAAGGGGGCAAGACCGCAACCCACACTCGGGTATACTGAAGCTTTCTTT.

V and J are TRBV7-3 and TRBJ2-3, with D possibly matching TRBD2 (6 bases). The CDR3 totals 15 residues. Germline lookup yields CDR1 SGHTA and CDR2 FQGTGA. V was clipped by 5 bases and J by 2 bases, with 14 bases between them. CDR3 DNA sequence: TGTGCCAGCAGCCTCTTCGGGAGTGACACAGATACGCAGTATTTT. The encoded protein is CASSLFGSDTDTQYF.

This clone turned up a few times. This chain connects TRBV7-8 to TRBJ1-2; 8 bases match TRBD1. The CDR3 runs 16 residues. Per germline, CDR1 SGHVS and CDR2 FQNEAQ. The V gene end was trimmed by 0 bases and the J gene end by 7 bases; junction bases not matched to a gene: 10. The CDR3 bases are TGTGCCAGCAGCTTAGCCGGGGACAGGAGGTCTAGTGGCTACACCTTC. Amino acid sequence: CASSLAGDRRSSGYTF.

The chain uses TRBV2 and TRBJ2-2; 9 bases are shared with TRBD2. Germline V gives CDR1 SNHLY, CDR2 FYNNEI. The length of the CDR3 is 15 residues. Trimming at V came to 8 bases and at J to 4 bases, leaving 8 bases not matched to a gene. CDR3 in amino acids: CASRRLAEGTGELFF. As DNA, the CDR3 is TGTGCCAGCCGTAGACTAGCGGAGGGCACCGGGGAGCTGTTTTTT.

Comment on this clone: The sample holds other DNA sequences that translate to the same CDR3. This chain uses TRBV28 with TRBJ2-1; 8 nucleotides align to TRBD2. Germline loops: CDR1 MDHEN, CDR2 SYDVKM. This CDR3 contains 15 residues. V trimming: 4 bases; J trimming: 2 bases; junction bases outside the gene matches: 4. The CDR3 DNA follows: TGTGCCAGCAGTTCTACTAGCGGAGCCTACAATGAGCAGTTCTTC. This codes for CASSSTSGAYNEQFF.

Written as DNA, the CDR3 is TGCGCCAGCAGCGGGACAGGGATTCAGCCCCAGCATTTT. Translated: CASSGTGIQPQHF. The rearrangement uses TRBV10-2 and TRBJ1-5, with 9 bases fitting TRBD1. The V gene end was trimmed by 6 bases and the J gene end by 6 bases; junction bases not matched to a gene: 3. The CDR3 has 13 amino acids. The germline V gene encodes CDR1 WSHSY and CDR2 SAAADI.

This clone was seen a few times. The J gene is TRBJ2-2, the V gene TRBV28; no definite D call. The CDR3 runs 14 residues. The V and J ends lost 6 bases and 5 bases respectively, with 13 bases between them. Germline-derived CDR1 and CDR2 are MDHEN and SYDVKM. The CDR3 DNA reads TGTGCCAGCAGCCCATCTATCGGGACCGGGGAGCTGTTTTTT. Protein sequence: CASSPSIGTGELFF.

V is TRBV5-6 and J is TRBJ2-3; D is ambiguous. CDR3 length: 12 amino acids. The germline V gene encodes CDR1 SGHDT and CDR2 YYEEEE. The V gene lost 4 bases and the J gene lost 3 bases, with 6 bases spanning the gap. DNA for the CDR3: TGTGCCAGCAGCCAGGCGACAGATACGCAGTATTTT. It codes for CASSQATDTQYF.

The chain is built from TRBV3-1 (or the pseudogene TRBV3-2) and TRBJ2-7; 9 bases are a match to TRBD2. The germline CDR1 and CDR2 sequences are LGHDT and YNNKEL (reference sequence). This CDR3 contains 14 residues. The V gene end was trimmed by 1 base and the J gene end by 7 bases; junction bases not matched to a gene: 5. The CDR3 DNA sequence: TGTGCCAGCAGCCAAGTAGCGGGAGTGGGGGAGCAGTACTTC. Protein: CASSQVAGVGEQYF.

This sequence joins TRBV29-1 and TRBJ2-1; TRBD2 matches 7 bases. This CDR3 contains 14 residues. The V gene's germline CDR1 is SQVTM and CDR2 ANQGSEA. The trim removed 3 bases at V and 3 bases at J, leaving 5 bases unmatched. CDR3: CSVDGGRGYNEQFF. The CDR3 nucleotides are TGCAGCGTTGACGGCGGGAGAGGCTACAATGAGCAGTTCTTC.

This chain joins TRBV19 and TRBJ2-5; TRBD1 might be the D (7 bases). This CDR3 spans 14 amino acids. Germline CDR1 is LNHDA and CDR2 is SQIVND (reference sequence). The V gene lost 2 bases and the J gene lost 5 bases, with 12 bases spanning the gap. This chain's CDR3 is CASSIKTGRETQYF. CDR3 nucleotides: TGTGCCAGTAGTATAAAGACAGGGAGGGAGACCCAGTACTTC.

This clone was recorded once. V is TRBV28 and J is TRBJ1-2; TRBD1 aligns across 8 bases. J was trimmed by 4 bases and V by 4 bases; bases with no gene match: 8. Germline V gene data show CDR1 as MDHEN and CDR2 as SYDVKM. The CDR3 is made up of 15 amino acids. The CDR3 loop reads CASSSTAGTGYGYTF. CDR3 coding DNA: TGTGCCAGCAGTTCTACTGCCGGGACAGGCTATGGCTACACCTTC.

This clone has only one observation. This chain uses TRBV4-1 with TRBJ1-5, with D possibly matching TRBD1 (5 bases). The CDR3 consists of 18 residues. In germline, CDR1 is MGHRA, CDR2 YSYEKL. Trimming took off 1 base at V and 0 bases at J, with 16 bases between the two ends. The CDR3 DNA follows: TGCGCCAGCAGCCAAGGGCCCCCGGGGGGTTATAGCAATCAGCCCCAGCATTTT. It encodes CASSQGPPGGYSNQPQHF.

V is TRBV5-1 and J is TRBJ2-1; TRBD2 aligns across 10 bases. The CDR3 spans 17 residues. With V trimmed by 7 bases and J by 1 base, 11 bases remained unmatched. Germline CDR1 and CDR2: SGHRS and YFSETQ. The DNA of the CDR3 is TGCGCCAGCTCTCGGGCTAGCGGGAGTGTTTCCTACAATGAGCAGTTCTTC. As protein: CASSRASGSVSYNEQFF. Variable domain in full (rest from reference TRBV5-1 and TRBJ2-1): KAGVTQTPRYLIKTRGQQVTLSCSPISGHRSVSWYQQTPGQGLQFLFEYFSETQRNKGNFPGRFSGRQFSNSRSEMNVSTLELGDSALYLCASSRASGSVSYNEQFFGPGTRLTVL.

In regard to this clone: This CDR3 is also generated by other DNA sequences in the sample. This chain joins TRBV5-1 and TRBJ1-1, with 7 bases matching TRBD1. The V gene end was trimmed by 3 bases and the J gene end by 0 bases; junction bases not matched to a gene: 2. The CDR3 length is 14 residues. CDR1 is SGHRS, CDR2 YFSETQ, per germline. DNA for the CDR3: TGCGCCAGCAGCTCGGGACAGTTGAACACTGAAGCTTTCTTT. Amino acids: CASSSGQLNTEAFF. Using reference TRBV5-1 and TRBJ1-1 for the parts outside the CDR3, the full variable domain is KAGVTQTPRYLIKTRGQQVTLSCSPISGHRSVSWYQQTPGQGLQFLFEYFSETQRNKGNFPGRFSGRQFSNSRSEMNVSTLELGDSALYLCASSSGQLNTEAFFGQGTRLTVV.

The CDR3 spells CASSDGTGGFTTDTQYF. The CDR3 region has the DNA TGTGCCAGTAGTGATGGGACAGGGGGCTTCACGACAGATACGCAGTATTTT. The chain uses TRBV19 and TRBJ2-3; 12 bases align to TRBD1. The V gene's germline CDR1 is LNHDA and CDR2 SQIVND (reference sequence). This CDR3 has 17 residues. V lost 5 bases to trimming and J lost 3 bases; unmatched junction nucleotides: 9.

This chain connects TRBV12-5 to TRBJ2-1, with 10 nucleotides matching TRBD2. Germline V gives CDR1 LGHNT, CDR2 FRNRAP. The junction had 9 bases not matched to a gene; V was cut back by 5 bases and J by 8 bases. The CDR3 length is 15 residues. CDR3 region: CASGPASGRAHEQFF. The DNA of the CDR3 is TGTGCTAGTGGTCCCGCCAGCGGGAGGGCCCATGAGCAGTTCTTC. Drawing the rest from reference TRBV12-5 and TRBJ2-1, the complete variable domain is DARVTQTPRHKVTEMGQEVTMRCQPILGHNTVFWYRQTMMQGLELLAYFRNRAPLDDSGMPKDRFSAEMPDATLATLKIQPSEPRDSAVYFCASGPASGRAHEQFFGPGTRLTVL.

The gene calls are TRBV2 and TRBJ1-5, with TRBD1 matching 12 bases. Germline V CDR1 and CDR2: SNHLY, FYNNEI. This CDR3 contains 19 residues. The V gene end was trimmed by 5 bases and the J gene end by 1 base; junction bases not matched to a gene: 12. The CDR3 protein is CASSFRRDRGQESNQPQHF. As DNA, the CDR3 is TGTGCCAGCAGTTTTCGCCGGGACAGGGGGCAGGAAAGCAATCAGCCCCAGCATTTT.

As concerns this clone: The sample contains more than one DNA sequence encoding this CDR3. The chain is built from TRBV27 and TRBJ1-1; possible D gene TRBD1, 5 bases. Per the germline V gene, CDR1 is MNHEY and CDR2 is SMNVEV (reference sequence). V was cut by 3 bases and J by 4 bases, with 9 bases left in between. The length of the CDR3 is 13 residues. The CDR3 sequence: CASSLRGSTEAFF. The CDR3 DNA reads as TGTGCCAGCAGTTTGCGGGGGAGCACTGAAGCTTTCTTT.